Detailed here is one T cell receptor (beta chain). Assay: immunoSEQ multiplex PCR; the TCRdb copy retains only in-frame clones and omits some. This table has 2 million to 2.5 million clones, approximately 95% appearing once. These data originate in a study of shared clonotypes between healthy human individuals. CDR3 length equals 16 residues. V was cut by 3 bases and J by 2 bases, with 16 bases left in between. Germline values: CDR1 SGHTA, CDR2 FQGNSA. Sequencing input: naive CD4+ T cells sorted from blood. Subset: CD45RA+ positively selected. V usage is TRBV7-2 and J usage is TRBJ2-5; D is perhaps TRBD1 (6 bases). This TCR was sampled from a man aged 18-30 years in good health. The CDR3: CASSFVTGILQETQYF. Here the CDR3 DNA reads TGTGCCAGCAGCTTCGTTACAGGGATCCTTCAAGAGACCCAGTACTTC.